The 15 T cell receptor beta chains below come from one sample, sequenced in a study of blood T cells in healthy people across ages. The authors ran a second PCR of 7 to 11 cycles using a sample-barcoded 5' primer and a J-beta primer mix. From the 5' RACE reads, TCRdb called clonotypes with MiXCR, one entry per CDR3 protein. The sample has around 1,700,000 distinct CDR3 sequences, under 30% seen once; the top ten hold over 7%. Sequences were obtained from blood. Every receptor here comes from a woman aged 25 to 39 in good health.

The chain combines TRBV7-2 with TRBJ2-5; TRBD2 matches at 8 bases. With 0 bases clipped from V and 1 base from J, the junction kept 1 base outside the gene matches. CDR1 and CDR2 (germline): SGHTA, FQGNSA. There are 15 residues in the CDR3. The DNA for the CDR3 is TGTGCCAGCAGCTTAGCGCGGGGGGCCCAAGAGACCCAGTACTTC. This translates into CASSLARGAQETQYF. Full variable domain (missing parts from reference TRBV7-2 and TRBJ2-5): GAGVSQSPSNKVTEKGKDVELRCDPISGHTALYWYRQSLGQGLEFLIYFQGNSAPDKSGLPSDRFSAERTGGSVSTLTIQRTQQEDSAVYLCASSLARGAQETQYFGPGTRLLVL.

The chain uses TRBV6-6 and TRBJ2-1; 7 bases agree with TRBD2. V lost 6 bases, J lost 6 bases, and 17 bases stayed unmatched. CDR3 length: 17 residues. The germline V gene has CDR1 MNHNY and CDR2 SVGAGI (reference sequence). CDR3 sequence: CASRGGISGEVFNEQFF. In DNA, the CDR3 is TGTGCCAGCAGGGGGGGGATTTCGGGGGAGGTATTCAATGAGCAGTTCTTC.

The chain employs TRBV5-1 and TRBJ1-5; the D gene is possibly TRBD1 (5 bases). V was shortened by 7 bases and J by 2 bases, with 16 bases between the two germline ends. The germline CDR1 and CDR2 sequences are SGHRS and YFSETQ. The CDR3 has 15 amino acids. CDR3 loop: CASRPGGEGNQPQHF. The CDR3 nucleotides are TGCGCCAGCCGGCCCGGAGGGGAGGGCAATCAGCCCCAGCATTTT.

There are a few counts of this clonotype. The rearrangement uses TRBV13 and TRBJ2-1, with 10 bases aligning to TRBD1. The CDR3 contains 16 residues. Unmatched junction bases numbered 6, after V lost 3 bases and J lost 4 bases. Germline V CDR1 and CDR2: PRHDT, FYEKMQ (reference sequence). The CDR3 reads CASSFFPDRGYNEQFF. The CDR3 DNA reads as TGTGCCAGCAGCTTTTTCCCGGACAGGGGGTACAATGAGCAGTTCTTC.

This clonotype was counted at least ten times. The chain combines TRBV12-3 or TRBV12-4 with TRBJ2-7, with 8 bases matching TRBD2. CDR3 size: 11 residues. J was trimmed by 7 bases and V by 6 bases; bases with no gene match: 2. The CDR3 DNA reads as TGTGCCAGCAGGAAGCGGGAGGAGCAGTACTTC. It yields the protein CASRKREEQYF.

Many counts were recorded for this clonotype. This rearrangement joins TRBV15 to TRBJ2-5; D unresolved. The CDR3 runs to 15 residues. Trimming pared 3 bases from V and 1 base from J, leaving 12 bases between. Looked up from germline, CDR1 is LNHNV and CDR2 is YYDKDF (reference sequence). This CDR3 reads CATSRANLGQETQYF. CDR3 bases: TGTGCCACCAGCAGGGCCAACTTGGGCCAAGAGACCCAGTACTTC.

The CDR3 nucleotides are TGTGCCACCAGCAGGAAGGAGAACACTGAAGCTTTCTTT. This sequence encodes CATSRKENTEAFF. The V call is TRBV15, the J call TRBJ1-1, with D uncertain. The CDR3 is 13 residues long. Trimming stripped 3 bases from V and 1 base from J, with 6 bases between. In germline, CDR1 is LNHNV, CDR2 YYDKDF (reference sequence).

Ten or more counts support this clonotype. CDR3 sequence (DNA): TGTGCCAGCAGCCAACACGGGGGCGAGCAGTACTTC. Translated: CASSQHGGEQYF. J is TRBJ2-7 and V is TRBV3-1; D possibly corresponds to TRBD2 (6 bases). The CDR3 has 12 residues. Germline CDR1 LGHDT, CDR2 YNNKEL (reference sequence). V was pared by 2 bases and J by 6 bases, with 8 bases between.

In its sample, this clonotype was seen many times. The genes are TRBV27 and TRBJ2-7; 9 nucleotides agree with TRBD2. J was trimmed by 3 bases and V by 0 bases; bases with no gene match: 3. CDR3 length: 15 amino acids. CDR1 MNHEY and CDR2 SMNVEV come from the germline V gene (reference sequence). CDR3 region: CASSLSPTSGYEQYF. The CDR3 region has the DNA TGTGCCAGCAGTTTATCCCCGACTAGCGGCTACGAGCAGTACTTC.

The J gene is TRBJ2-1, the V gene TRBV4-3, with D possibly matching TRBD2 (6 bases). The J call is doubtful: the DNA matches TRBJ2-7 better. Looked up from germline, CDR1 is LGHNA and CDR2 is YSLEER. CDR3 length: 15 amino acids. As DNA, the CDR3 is TGCGCCAGCAGCCAAGGACGGGGGTCCTACAATGAGCAGTACTTC. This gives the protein CASSQGRGSYNEQYF.

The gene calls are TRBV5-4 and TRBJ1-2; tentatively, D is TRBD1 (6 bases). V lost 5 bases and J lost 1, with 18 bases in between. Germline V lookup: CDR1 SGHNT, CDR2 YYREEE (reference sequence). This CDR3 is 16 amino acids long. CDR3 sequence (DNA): TGTGCCAGCAGGCGAGACAGGCATGACCGTAACTATGGCTACACCTTC. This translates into CASRRDRHDRNYGYTF.

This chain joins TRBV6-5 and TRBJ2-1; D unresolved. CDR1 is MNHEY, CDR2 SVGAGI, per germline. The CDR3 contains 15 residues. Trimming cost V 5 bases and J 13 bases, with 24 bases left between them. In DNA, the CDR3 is TGTGCCAGCAGTGATAAGGCTAAAGCCAAAAACATTCAGTTCTTC. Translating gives CASSDKAKAKNIQFF.

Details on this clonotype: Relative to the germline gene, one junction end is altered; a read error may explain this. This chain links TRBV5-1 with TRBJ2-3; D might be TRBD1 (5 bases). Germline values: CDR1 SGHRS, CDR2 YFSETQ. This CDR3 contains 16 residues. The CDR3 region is CAGSLNQGWSTDTQYF. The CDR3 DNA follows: TGCGCCGGCAGCTTGAATCAGGGTTGGAGCACAGATACGCAGTATTTT.

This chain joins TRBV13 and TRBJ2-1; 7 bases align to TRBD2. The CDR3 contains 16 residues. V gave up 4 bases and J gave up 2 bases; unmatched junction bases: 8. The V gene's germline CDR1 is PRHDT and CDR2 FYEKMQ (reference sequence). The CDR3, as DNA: TGTGCCAGCAGCTCCCTCCGCGGGAGTACCTACAATGAGCAGTTCTTC. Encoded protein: CASSSLRGSTYNEQFF.

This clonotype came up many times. CDR3 residues: CASSRGGQGYNEQFF. CDR3 bases: TGTGCCAGCAGCCGTGGGGGACAGGGGTACAATGAGCAGTTCTTC. The V and J genes are TRBV6-5 and TRBJ2-1, with 10 positions matching TRBD1. After removal of 6 bases from V and 4 bases from J, the junction contained 6 bases not matched to a gene. The CDR3 totals 15 residues. CDR1 MNHEY and CDR2 SVGAGI come from the germline V gene.